This T cell receptor beta chain was sequenced during a study of T-cell memory formation after mild COVID-19. The overall study: In these data, TCR clusters were largely donor specific. Study findings and constraints: The study found contracting CD4+ clones mainly in CM and EM and contracting CD8+ clones in EMRA. Pre-infection memory showed some responding clones, and this suggested that cross-reactive memory joined. Contracting clones, day 15 to 85, had balanced CD4/CD8, and later expanders favored CD4+.

TCRdb recomputed calls from the 5' RACE reads with MiXCR, one row per CDR3 protein. This sample carries some 54,000 distinct CDR3 sequences, 9% to 9.5% of them seen once, and the ten largest clones take more than 1%. Trimming shortened V by 5 bases and J by 0 bases, and 10 bases separated the two germline ends. The CDR3 runs 14 residues. Worth noting for this clonotype: Its antigen is still unknown.

The chain has TRBV12-3 or TRBV12-4 and TRBJ2-5; D is perhaps TRBD1 (6 bases). The sample taken for sequencing was PBMCs or a T cell subset sorted from them (not recorded which). The sequence came from a man aged 18 to 29 who had mild COVID-19 (a few samples of this study predate the infection). Cell type and time point are not known. The CDR3 protein is CASSGSGDQETQYF. The CDR3 nucleotides read TGTGCCAGCAGTGGGTCAGGGGACCAAGAGACCCAGTACTTC.